The clone carrying this T cell receptor beta chain was recorded many times. Its antigen is still unknown. The entry originates in a study of T cell repertoires in cytomegalovirus infection. About the research overall: Selection of CMV epitopes for the study included recently identified HLA-C-restricted and well-studied HLA-B-restricted ones.

Overall study findings and caveats: HLA-C-restricted CMV-specific TCR beta clonotypes were dominant in the ex vivo response.

TCRdb analysed the reads with MiXCR anew, one entry per CDR3 protein. The data contain 550,000 to 700,000 distinct CDR3 sequences, just under 40% of them singletons. The sample here was cultured PBMCs, taken from culture after CMV antigen stimulation. This TCR derives from a human donor in good health (CMV status not recorded). Some clones in this sample may be carry-over from other donors' samples.

DNA of the CDR3: TGTGCCAGCAGCATTAGGAGTTCACCCCTCCACTTT. Amino acid sequence: CASSIRSSPLHF. The genes are TRBV7-2 and TRBJ1-6; D unclear. With 5 bases removed from V and 9 bases from J, the gap between germline ends came to 8 bases. Germline CDR1 reads SGHTA; CDR2 reads FQGNSA. The CDR3 contains 12 residues.